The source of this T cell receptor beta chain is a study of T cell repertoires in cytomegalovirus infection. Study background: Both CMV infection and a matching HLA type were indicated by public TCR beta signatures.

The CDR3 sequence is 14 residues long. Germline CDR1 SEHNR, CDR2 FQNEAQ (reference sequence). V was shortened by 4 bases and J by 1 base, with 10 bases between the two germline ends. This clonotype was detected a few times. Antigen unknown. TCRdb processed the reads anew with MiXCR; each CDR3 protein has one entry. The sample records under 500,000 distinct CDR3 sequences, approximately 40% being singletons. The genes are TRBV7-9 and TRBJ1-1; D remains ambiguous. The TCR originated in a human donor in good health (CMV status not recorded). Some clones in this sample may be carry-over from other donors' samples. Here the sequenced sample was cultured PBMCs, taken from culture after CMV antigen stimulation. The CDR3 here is CASSSWSGNTEAFF. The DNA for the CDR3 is TGTGCCAGCAGCTCCTGGAGTGGGAACACTGAAGCTTTCTTT.